This record concerns one T cell receptor beta chain sequence. This clonotype was picked up a small number of times. Its cognate antigen has yet to be identified. No much larger clonotype is one base removed from it; base qualities were not supplied. Including the terminal cysteine and phenylalanine, the CDR3 comprises 13 residues. Left in the record is the CDR3 DNA by itself, 39 bases read in frame from the first base. From a lookup of the germline V gene (reference sequence), CDR1 and CDR2 are DFQATT and SNEGSKA. The roughly 39 donors, aged 6 to 90 years, were systemically healthy Caucasian individuals from Russia. Ten milliliters of peripheral blood were drawn from each donor into EDTA-treated Vacutainer tubes. Ficoll-Paque density-gradient centrifugation was used to isolate PBMCs, with at least 6 million per sample. Total RNA was extracted from PBMCs with Trizol reagent, with at least 6 micrograms obtained per sample. The percentages of naive CD45RAhigh/CD27high T cells were determined by flow cytometry on a PBMC aliquot from every donor.

The library was produced with 5' RACE. The instrument given in TCRdb is Illumina HiSeq 2500. A second 7 to 11 cycle PCR used a sample-barcoded 5' primer and a J-beta primer mix. A unique molecular identifier was introduced onto each TCR beta cDNA molecule by a template-switch 5' adaptor carrying 12 random nucleotides. At least 2.5 million CDR3-containing paired-end reads were obtained from each sample. First-strand cDNA was synthesized from all RNA with the Mint cDNA synthesis kit, primed by a TRBC-specific oligonucleotide. After uracil-DNA glycosylase treatment, a first 18-cycle PCR used universal primers M1SS and BC2_uni_R on all cDNA. The study's own analysis went as follows. Each sample was normalized by randomly selecting 1 million high-quality reads, each carrying a distinct molecular identifier. Instead of being binned into consensus sequences, reads with shared molecular identifiers were discarded. CDR3 identification, clonotype clustering and error correction used MiTCR with a Q25 quality threshold and the strictest error-elimination algorithm. A nonparametric unseen species model with Euler transformation was used to estimate lower-bound total TCR beta diversity. TCRdb passed the public sequencing reads through fastp at Q25 and MiXCR, retaining productive beta sequences. Each CDR3 protein appears once, grouped with its most common genes and DNA. In this record, the V and J calls reflect TCRdb's handling and not the investigators' own analysis. The sample records about 510,000 distinct CDR3 sequences, about 25% of which are singletons. The ten largest account for under 4.5% of the sample.

These data belong to a study of blood T cells in healthy people across ages (dated by TCRdb to between 2015 and 2017). Background on the whole study: In model experiments, roughly one uniquely barcoded TCR beta cDNA molecule per two T cells was captured by template switching. Age-related changes in TCR beta repertoire diversity were measured in the study by deep sequencing normalized with unique cDNA molecular identifiers. The donors were divided into four age groups: young (average around 17 years), middle-aged (about 41), aged (about 56) and long-lived (around 87). Two additional independent replicas of 1 million unique cDNA reads from the same blood draw were analyzed for two donors (one aged 18 to 29 and one aged 80 or older). Overall study outcomes, separate from this receptor: Observed TCR beta diversity per million T cells fell roughly linearly with age, and a significant reduction was already apparent by age around 40. Observed TCR beta diversity correlated strongly with the percentage of naive T cells measured by flow cytometry. Estimates of total diversity based on one million sequenced T cells were regarded as lower bounds and as underestimates. Because profiling used bulk unsorted PBMCs, naive and antigen-experienced compartments could not be compared conclusively. The long-lived group showed more naive CD4+ T cells, fewer expanded clones and increased TCR diversity than the aged group, suggesting age selection. The CMV infection status of donors was not known, potentially confounding age-related changes in expanded clonotypes.

The sample was also reused in another study, on T cells of mothers and their children. The second paper further reports: The donors were nine systemically healthy Caucasian individuals, made up of three mothers and their six children. cDNA synthesis consumed the entire amount of extracted RNA, loaded at about 1.6 ug RNA in each 15 ul reaction. Sample barcodes and 2-4 random nucleotides were added via the M1S primer in the second PCR. Over 8.5 million TCR beta CDR3 reads were obtained for each mother, and 2.7 million or so reads were obtained for each child. Thymic selection shapes the output of TCR recombination in a similar way in related and unrelated pairs, and inherited differences have a minor effect. Normalized repertoire overlap in related mother-child pairs was always slightly higher than in unrelated mother-child pairs, but the difference was never significant. Persistent microchimeric T cell clones were not detected, at a sensitivity of around 100 clones per million clonotypes. To look for features that set related mother-child pairs apart from unrelated individuals, the researchers ran deep NGS to compare the TCR beta repertoires of mothers and children. Mothers averaged around 43 +/- 4 years of age and children averaged approximately 12 +/- 4 years. Libraries were sequenced on Illumina HiSeq 2000 with 100+100 nt paired-end reads after adapter ligation with NEBNext reagents. To avoid cross-contamination, the mother libraries and the child libraries were prepared a month apart and sequenced in separate runs. Between roughly 500,000 and 2,000,000 distinct TCR beta clonotypes were identified per donor. Naive TCR beta clonotypes were estimated from low-frequency clonotypes matched to each donor's FACS-determined naive share, without sorting.

The receptor comes from a boy under 10 years old in good health. In this chain, TRBV20-1 is recombined with TRBJ2-5, with 9 bases matching TRBD1. The J call may be wrong; the DNA end is better matched by TRBJ2-1. What was sequenced was blood. The CDR3 sequence is CSARGGTGIEQFF. The nucleotides read TGCAGTGCTAGAGGCGGGACAGGGATTGAGCAGTTCTTC.